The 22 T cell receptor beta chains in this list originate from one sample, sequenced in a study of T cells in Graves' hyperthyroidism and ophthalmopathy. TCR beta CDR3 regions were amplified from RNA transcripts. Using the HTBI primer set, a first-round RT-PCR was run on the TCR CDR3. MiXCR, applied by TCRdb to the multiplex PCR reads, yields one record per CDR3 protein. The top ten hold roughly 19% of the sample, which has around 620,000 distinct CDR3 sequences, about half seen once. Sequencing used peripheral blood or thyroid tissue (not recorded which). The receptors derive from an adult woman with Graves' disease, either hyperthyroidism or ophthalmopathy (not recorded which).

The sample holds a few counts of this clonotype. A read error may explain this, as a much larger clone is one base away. CDR3 nucleotides: TGTGCCATCAGTCCAGGAGGCGGCTACACCTTC. It codes for CAISPGGGYTF. This chain uses TRBV10-3 with TRBJ1-2; no clear D. The V end was cut by 5 bases, the J end by 8 bases, with 9 bases between. CDR1 ENHRY and CDR2 SYGVKD come from the germline V gene. This CDR3 is 11 amino acids long.

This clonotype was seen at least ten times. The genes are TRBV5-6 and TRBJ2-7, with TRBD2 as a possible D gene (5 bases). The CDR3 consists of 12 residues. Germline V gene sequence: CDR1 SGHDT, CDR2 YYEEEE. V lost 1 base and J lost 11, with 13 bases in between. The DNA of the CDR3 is TGTGCCAGCAGCTTGAGGACCTGGCGGGAGTACTTC. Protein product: CASSLRTWREYF. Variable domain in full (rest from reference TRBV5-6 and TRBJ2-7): DAGVTQSPTHLIKTRGQQVTLRCSPKSGHDTVSWYQQALGQGPQFIFQYYEEEERQRGNFPDRFSGHQFPNYSSELNVNALLLGDSALYLCASSLRTWREYFGPGTRLTVT.

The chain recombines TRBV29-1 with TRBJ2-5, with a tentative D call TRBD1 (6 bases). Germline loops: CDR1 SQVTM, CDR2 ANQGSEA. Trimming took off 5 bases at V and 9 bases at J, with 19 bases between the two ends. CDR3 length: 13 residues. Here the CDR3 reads CSVSQGPPWAQYF. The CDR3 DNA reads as TGCAGCGTTTCCCAGGGGCCCCCGTGGGCCCAGTACTTC.

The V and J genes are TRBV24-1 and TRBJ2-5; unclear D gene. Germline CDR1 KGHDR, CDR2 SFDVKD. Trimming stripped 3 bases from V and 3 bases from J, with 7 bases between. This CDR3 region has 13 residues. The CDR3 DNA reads TGTGCCACCAGTGATCCCAACAAAGAGACCCAGTACTTC. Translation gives CATSDPNKETQYF.

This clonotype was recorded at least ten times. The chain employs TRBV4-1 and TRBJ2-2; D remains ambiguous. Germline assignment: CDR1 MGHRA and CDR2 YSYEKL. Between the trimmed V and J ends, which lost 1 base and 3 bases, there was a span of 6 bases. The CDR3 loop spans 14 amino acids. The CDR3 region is CASSQGLYTGELFF. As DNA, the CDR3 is TGCGCCAGCAGCCAAGGTCTCTACACCGGGGAGCTGTTTTTT.

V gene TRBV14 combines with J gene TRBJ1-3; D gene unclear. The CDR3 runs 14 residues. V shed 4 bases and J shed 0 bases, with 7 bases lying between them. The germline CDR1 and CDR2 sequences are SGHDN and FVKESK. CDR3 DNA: TGTGCCAGCAGCCGGCAGGCCTCTGGAAACACCATATATTTT. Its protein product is CASSRQASGNTIYF.

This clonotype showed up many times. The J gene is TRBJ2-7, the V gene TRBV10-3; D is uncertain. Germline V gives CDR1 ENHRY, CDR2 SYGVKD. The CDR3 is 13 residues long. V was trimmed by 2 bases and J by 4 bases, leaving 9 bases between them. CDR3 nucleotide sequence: TGTGCCATCAGTGAGCCTTTCAGTTACGAGCAGTACTTC. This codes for CAISEPFSYEQYF.

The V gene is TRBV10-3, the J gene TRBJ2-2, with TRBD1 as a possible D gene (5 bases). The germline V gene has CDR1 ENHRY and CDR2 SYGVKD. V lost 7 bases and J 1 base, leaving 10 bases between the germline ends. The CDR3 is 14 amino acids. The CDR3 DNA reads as TGTGCCATCAAGGAGACAGAGAACACCGGGGAGCTGTTTTTT. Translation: CAIKETENTGELFF.

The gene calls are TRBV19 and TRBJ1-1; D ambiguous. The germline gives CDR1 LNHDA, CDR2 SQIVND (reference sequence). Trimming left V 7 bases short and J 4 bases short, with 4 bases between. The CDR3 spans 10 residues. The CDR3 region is CASKSTEAFF. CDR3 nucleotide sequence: TGTGCCAGTAAGAGCACTGAAGCTTTCTTT. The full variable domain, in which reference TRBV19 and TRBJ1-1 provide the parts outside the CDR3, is DGGITQSPKYLFRKEGQNVTLSCEQNLNHDAMYWYRQDPGQGLRLIYYSQIVNDFQKGDIAEGYSVSREKKESFPLTVTSAQKNPTAFYLCASKSTEAFFGQGTRLTVV.

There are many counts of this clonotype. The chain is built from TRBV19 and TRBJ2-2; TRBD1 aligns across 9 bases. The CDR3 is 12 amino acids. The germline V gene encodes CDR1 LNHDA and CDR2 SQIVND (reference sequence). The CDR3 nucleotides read TGTCGGACAGGGGACAACACCGGGGAGCTGTTTTTT. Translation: CRTGDNTGELFF.

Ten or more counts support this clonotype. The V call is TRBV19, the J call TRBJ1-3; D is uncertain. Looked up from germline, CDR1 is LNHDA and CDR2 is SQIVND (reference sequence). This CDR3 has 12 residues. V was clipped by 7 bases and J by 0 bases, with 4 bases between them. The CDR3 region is CASINSGNTIYF. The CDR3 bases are TGTGCCAGTATCAACTCTGGAAACACCATATATTTT.

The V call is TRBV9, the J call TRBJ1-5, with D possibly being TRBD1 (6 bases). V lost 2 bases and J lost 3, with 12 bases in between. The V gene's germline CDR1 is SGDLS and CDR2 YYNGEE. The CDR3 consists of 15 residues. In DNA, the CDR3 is TGTGCCAGCAGCGTCGAGGGGGAGGTCAATCAGCCCCAGCATTTT. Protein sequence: CASSVEGEVNQPQHF.

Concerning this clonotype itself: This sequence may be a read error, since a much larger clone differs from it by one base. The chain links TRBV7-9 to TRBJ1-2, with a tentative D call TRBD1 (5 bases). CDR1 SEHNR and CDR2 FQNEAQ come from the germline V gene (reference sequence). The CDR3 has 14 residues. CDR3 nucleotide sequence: TGTGCCGGCAGCCCTCGAACAGGAAACTATGGCTACACCTTC. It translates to CAGSPRTGNYGYTF.

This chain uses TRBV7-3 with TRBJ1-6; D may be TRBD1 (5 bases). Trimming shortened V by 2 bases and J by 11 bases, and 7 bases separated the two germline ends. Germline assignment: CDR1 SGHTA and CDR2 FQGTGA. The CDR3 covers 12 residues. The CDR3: CASSLRGAPLHF. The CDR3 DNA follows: TGTGCCAGCAGCTTACGGGGCGCACCCCTCCACTTT.

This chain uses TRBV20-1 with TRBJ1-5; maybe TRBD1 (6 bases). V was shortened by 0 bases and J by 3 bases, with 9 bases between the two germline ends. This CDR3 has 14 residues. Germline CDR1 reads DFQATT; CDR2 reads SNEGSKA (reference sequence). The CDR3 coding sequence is TGCAGTGCTAGAGACAGGGGTGCCAATCAGCCCCAGCATTTT. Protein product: CSARDRGANQPQHF.

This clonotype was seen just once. The CDR3 here is CASRPGQPQHF. The DNA of the CDR3 is TGTGCCAGCAGACCGGGACAGCCCCAGCATTTT. The chain couples TRBV6-5 to TRBJ1-5; D unresolved. The CDR3 totals 11 residues. Trimming pared 6 bases from V and 7 bases from J, leaving 7 bases between. Germline loops: CDR1 MNHEY, CDR2 SVGAGI.

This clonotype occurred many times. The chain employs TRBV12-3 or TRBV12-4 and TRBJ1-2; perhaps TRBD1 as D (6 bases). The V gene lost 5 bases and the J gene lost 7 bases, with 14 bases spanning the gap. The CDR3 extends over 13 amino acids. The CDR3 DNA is TGTGCCAGCAGTCCTGACAGGCCAGGTGGCTACACCTTC. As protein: CASSPDRPGGYTF.

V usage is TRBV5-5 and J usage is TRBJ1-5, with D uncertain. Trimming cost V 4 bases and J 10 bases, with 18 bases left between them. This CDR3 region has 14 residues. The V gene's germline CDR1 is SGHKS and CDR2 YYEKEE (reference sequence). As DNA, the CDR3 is TGTGCCAGCAGCCCAAAGGACGCCCTGGAACCCCAGCATTTT. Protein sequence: CASSPKDALEPQHF.

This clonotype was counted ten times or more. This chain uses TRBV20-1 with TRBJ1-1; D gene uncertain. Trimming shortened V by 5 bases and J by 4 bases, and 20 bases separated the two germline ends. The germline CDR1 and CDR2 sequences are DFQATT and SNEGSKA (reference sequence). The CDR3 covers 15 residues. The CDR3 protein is CSAPRGTAWGTEAFF. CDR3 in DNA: TGCAGTGCTCCCCGGGGTACCGCGTGGGGCACTGAAGCTTTCTTT.

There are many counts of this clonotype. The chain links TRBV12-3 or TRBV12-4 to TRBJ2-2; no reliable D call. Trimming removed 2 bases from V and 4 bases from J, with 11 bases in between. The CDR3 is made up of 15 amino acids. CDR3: CASSLWAPGTGELFF. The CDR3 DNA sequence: TGTGCCAGCAGTTTATGGGCCCCAGGCACCGGGGAGCTGTTTTTT.

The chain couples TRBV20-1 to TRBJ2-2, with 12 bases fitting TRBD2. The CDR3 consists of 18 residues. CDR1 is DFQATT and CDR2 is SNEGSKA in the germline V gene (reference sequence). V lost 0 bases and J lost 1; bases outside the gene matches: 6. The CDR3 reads CSARDPRTSGENTGELFF. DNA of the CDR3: TGCAGTGCTAGAGATCCAAGGACTAGCGGGGAGAACACCGGGGAGCTGTTTTTT.

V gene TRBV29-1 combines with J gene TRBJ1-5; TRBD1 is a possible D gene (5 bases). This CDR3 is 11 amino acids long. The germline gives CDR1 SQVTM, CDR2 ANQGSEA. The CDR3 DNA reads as TGCAGTGATAGGGGCTCTCAGCCCCAGCATTTT. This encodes CSDRGSQPQHF.